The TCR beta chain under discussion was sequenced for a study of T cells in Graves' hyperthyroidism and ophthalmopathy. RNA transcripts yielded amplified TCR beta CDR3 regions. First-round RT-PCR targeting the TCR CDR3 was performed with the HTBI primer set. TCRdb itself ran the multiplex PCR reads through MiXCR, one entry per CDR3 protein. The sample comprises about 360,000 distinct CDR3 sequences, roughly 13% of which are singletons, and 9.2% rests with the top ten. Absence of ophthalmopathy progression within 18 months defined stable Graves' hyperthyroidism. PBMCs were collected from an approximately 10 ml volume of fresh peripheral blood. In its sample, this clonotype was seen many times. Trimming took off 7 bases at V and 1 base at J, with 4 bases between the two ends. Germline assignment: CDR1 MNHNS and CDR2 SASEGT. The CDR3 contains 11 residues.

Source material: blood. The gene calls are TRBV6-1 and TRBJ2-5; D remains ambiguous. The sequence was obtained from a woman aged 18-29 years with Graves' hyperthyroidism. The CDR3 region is CASNTQETQYF. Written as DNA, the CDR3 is TGTGCCAGCAACACCCAAGAGACCCAGTACTTC.